The source of this T cell receptor (beta chain) is a study of cytomegalovirus exposure and HLA in healthy donors. The validation cohort, a group of around 120 subjects, included the donors and was separate from the roughly 620-subject first cohort. This clone showed up just a few times. The antigen is unknown. Method: immunoSEQ multiplex PCR; TCRdb's copy keeps in-frame clones and lacks some. The table shows roughly 300,000 clones, with 80% to 90% occurring only once. Study findings and constraints: Specificity of a few CMV-associated chains for CMV antigens was verified in vitro. There were some public TCRs occurring in many donors, but most TCR sequences were rare. Associated with cytomegalovirus, according to the listing, were 150 to 200 TCR beta chains.

Looked up from germline, CDR1 is SNHLY and CDR2 is FYNNEI. The CDR3 has 11 residues. V dropped 7 bases and J dropped 1 base, with 4 bases sitting between them. The TCR sequence derives from a woman between 18 and 29 years old in good health and CMV-seronegative. The chain recombines TRBV2 with TRBJ1-1; D gene unclear. Sequencing was carried out using PBMCs. The CDR3 region is CASNRNTEAFF. Written as DNA, the CDR3 is TGTGCCAGCAATAGGAACACTGAAGCTTTCTTT.